These T cell receptor beta chains were read from a single sample in a study of blood T cells in healthy people across ages. MiXCR was run by TCRdb on the 5' RACE reads, yielding one entry per CDR3 protein. Of 1.2 million to 1.5 million distinct CDR3 sequences listed, approximately 63% were seen once; the top ten hold 6.7%. The sample taken for sequencing was blood. The receptors were sampled from a man in his late teens or twenties in good health. Each CDR3 is given with its conserved first and last residue. A D gene is named only where the DNA matches it firmly. Size values are once, few and many counts, or a class for expanded clones, and some rows have none.

v_call: TRBV29-1; j_call: TRBJ2-1; clone_size: NA; d_call: TRBD2; cdr3_aa: CSSRGLALPSEQFF; cdr3_nt: TGCAGCTCAAGGGGACTAGCTCTGCCAAGTGAGCAGTTCTTC
v_call: TRBV15; j_call: TRBJ2-2; clone_size: few; d_call: NA; cdr3_aa: CATSSNTGELFF; cdr3_nt: TGTGCCACCAGCAGCAACACCGGGGAGCTGTTTTTT
v_call: TRBV15; j_call: TRBJ2-1; clone_size: NA; d_call: TRBD2; cdr3_aa: CATSRHTTSGGSYNEQFF; cdr3_nt: TGTGCCACCAGCAGGCACACCACTAGCGGGGGCTCCTACAATGAGCAGTTCTTC
v_call: TRBV29-1; j_call: TRBJ1-1; clone_size: NA; d_call: NA; cdr3_aa: CSVDSAGYTEAFF; cdr3_nt: TGCAGCGTTGATAGCGCGGGGTACACTGAAGCTTTCTTT
v_call: TRBV6-5; j_call: TRBJ1-5; clone_size: NA; d_call: TRBD1; cdr3_aa: CASSPRTGDNQPQHF; cdr3_nt: TGTGCCAGCAGCCCTAGGACAGGGGACAATCAGCCCCAGCATTTT
v_call: TRBV20-1; j_call: TRBJ2-3; clone_size: NA; d_call: NA; cdr3_aa: CSARRSGSDTQYF; cdr3_nt: TGCAGTGCTCGCCGGTCAGGGTCAGATACGCAGTATTTT
v_call: TRBV7-9; j_call: TRBJ2-7; clone_size: NA; d_call: NA; cdr3_aa: CASSLEGAQYF; cdr3_nt: TGCGCCAGCAGCTTGGAGGGGGCCCAGTACTTC
v_call: TRBV20-1; j_call: TRBJ2-3; clone_size: NA; d_call: TRBD1; cdr3_aa: CSARGPPGQGAKTDTQYF; cdr3_nt: TGCAGTGCTAGAGGACCGCCGGGACAGGGGGCGAAGACAGATACGCAGTATTTT
v_call: TRBV4-1; j_call: TRBJ2-5; clone_size: NA; d_call: NA; cdr3_aa: CASSQVSGHQETQYF; cdr3_nt: TGCGCCAGCAGCCAAGTTTCGGGACACCAAGAGACCCAGTACTTC
v_call: TRBV11-3; j_call: TRBJ2-5; clone_size: NA; d_call: NA; cdr3_aa: CASSGSSQETQYF; cdr3_nt: TGTGCCAGCAGCGGGTCCAGTCAAGAGACCCAGTACTTC